This T cell receptor beta chain was identified in a study of control samples from healthy donors and cancer patients (dated by TCRdb to about 2020). In regard to this clone: This receptor's antigen is unknown. Base qualities are not at hand, and no much larger clone is one base apart.

V loses 0 bases at its end and J loses 3 bases; junction bases beyond the gene matches: 5. CDR1 and CDR2, per the germline V gene, are SGHTA and FQGNSA. Taken from cysteine to phenylalanine, the CDR3 has 16 residues. The entry retains the CDR3 DNA only, 48 bases that are in frame from base 1. Preparation of the library involved the immunoSEQ multiplex PCR assay. TCRdb holds this immuneACCESS table with in-frame rearrangements only. Some clones are missing; in checked studies, unresolved V genes explain under half, and the rest has no known cause. A total of over 65,000 clones appear in this sample, 85% to 90% of them only once. The top ten clonotypes cover 9.5% to 10% of the sample.

The sequence was obtained from a woman aged 45-65 years with colorectal cancer. Recombination linked TRBV7-2 to TRBJ2-1; TRBD2 matches 7 bases in the middle. Sample: PBMCs. The nucleotide sequence is given as TGTGCCAGCAGCTTAGCTCTAGCGGACCACTACAATGAGCAGTTCTTC. This gives the protein CASSLALADHYNEQFF. Extended through the reference TRBV7-2 and TRBJ2-1 proteins, this CDR3 yields the full variable domain: GAGVSQSPSNKVTEKGKDVELRCDPISGHTALYWYRQSLGQGLEFLIYFQGNSAPDKSGLPSDRFSAERTGGSVSTLTIQRTQQEDSAVYLCASSLALADHYNEQFFGPGTRLTVL.